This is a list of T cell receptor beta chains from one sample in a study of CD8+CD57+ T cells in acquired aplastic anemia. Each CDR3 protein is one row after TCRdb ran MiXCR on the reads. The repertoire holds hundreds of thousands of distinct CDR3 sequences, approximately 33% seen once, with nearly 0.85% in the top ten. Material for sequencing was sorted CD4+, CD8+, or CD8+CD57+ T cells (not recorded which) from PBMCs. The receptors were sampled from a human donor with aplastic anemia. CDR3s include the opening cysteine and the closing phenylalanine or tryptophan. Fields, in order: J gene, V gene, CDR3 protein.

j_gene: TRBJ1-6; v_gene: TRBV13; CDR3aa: CASSVGGNSPLHF
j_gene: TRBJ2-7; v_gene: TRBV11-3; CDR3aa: CASSQVGGGSYEQYF
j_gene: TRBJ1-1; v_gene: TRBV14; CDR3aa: CASSRKTGGVMNTEAFF
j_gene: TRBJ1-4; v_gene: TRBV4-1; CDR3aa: CASSHLAFKLFF
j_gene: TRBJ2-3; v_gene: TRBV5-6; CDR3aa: CASSLDRDTQYF
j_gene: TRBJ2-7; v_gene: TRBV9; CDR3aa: CASSVDPSGRNEQYF
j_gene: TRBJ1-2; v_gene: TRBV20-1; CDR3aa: CSASLSYGYTF
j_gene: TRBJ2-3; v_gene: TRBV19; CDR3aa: CATRQGGTDTQYF
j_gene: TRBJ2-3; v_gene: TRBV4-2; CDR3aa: CASSQAGALLSTDTQYF
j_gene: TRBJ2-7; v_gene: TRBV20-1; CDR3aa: CSAADAGQGIYEQYF
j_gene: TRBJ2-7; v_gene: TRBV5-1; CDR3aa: CASSQGAIYEQYF
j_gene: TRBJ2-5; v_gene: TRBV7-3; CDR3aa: CASSSIKGQDKKETQYF
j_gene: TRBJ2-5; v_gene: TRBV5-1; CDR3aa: CASSIGRVAQETQYF
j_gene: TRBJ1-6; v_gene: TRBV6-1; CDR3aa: CASSPDMRLVYSPLHF
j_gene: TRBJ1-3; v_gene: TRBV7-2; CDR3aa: CASSLRTGQAGNTIYF
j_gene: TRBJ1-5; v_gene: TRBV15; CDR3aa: CATSRDRGNQPQHF
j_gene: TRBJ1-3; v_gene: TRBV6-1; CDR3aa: CASSEGLRSGNTIYF
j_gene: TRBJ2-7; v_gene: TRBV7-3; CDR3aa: CASSPTGTGPEQYF
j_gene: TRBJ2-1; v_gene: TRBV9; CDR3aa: CASSEKLANEQFF
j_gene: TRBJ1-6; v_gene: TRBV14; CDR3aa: CASSQETGGYSPLHF
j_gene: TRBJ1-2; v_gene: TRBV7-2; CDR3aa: CASSSMTGVGYGYTF
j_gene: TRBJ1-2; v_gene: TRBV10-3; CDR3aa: CAISQQLSSPEVNYGYTF
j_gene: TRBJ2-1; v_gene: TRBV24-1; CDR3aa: CATSALGGNEQFF
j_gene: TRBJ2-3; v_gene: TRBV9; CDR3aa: CASTGRADITDTQYF
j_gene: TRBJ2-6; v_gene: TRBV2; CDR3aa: CASSVRANVLTF
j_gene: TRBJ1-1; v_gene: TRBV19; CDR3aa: CASSQDRHVGNTEAFF
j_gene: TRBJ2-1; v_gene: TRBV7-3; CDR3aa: CASSLTGVGEQFF
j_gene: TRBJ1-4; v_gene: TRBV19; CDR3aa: CASRTGAPGEKLFF
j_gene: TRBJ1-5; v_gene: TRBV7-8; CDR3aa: CASSFLGTSDQPQHF
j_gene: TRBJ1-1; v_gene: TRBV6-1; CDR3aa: CASSDWGRLMNTEAFF
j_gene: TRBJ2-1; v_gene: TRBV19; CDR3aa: CASSGGVVLQFF
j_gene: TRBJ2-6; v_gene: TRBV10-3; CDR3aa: CASSGMSGANVLTF
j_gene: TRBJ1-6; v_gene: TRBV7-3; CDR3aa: CASSFTSSYNSPLHF
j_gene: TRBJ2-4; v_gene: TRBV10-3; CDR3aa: CAISEGQGGGKNIQYF
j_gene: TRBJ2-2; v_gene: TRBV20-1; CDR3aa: CSARGRGNTGELFF
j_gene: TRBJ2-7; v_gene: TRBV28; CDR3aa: CASSLVGVAYEQYF
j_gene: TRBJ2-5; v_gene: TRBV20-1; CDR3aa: CSASLRIQETQYF
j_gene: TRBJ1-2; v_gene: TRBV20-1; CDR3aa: CSARDVLVRYTF
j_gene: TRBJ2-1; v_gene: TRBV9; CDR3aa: CASSDSGTSGYEQFF
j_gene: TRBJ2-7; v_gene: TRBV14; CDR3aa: CASSQDPHEQYF
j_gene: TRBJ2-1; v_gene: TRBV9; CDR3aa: CASSAIANSYNEQFF
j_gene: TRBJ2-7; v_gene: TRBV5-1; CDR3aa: CASSLVGGPLGYEQYF
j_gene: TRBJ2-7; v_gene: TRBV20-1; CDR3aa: CSARDDGTGAYEQYF
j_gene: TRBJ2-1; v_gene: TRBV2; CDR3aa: CASSVSGSHEQFF
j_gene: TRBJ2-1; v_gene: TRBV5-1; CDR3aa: CASSLAGQLLIQFF